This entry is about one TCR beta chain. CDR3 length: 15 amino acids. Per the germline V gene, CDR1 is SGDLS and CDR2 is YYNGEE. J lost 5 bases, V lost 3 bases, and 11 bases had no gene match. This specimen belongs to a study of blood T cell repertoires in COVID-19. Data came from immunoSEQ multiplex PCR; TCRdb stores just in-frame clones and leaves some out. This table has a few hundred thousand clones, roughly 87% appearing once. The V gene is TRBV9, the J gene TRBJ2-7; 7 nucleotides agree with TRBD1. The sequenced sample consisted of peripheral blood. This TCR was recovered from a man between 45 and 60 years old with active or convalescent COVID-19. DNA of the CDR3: TGTGCCAGCAGCGGTCGAGGTAGGGGGCGACACGAGCAGTACTTC. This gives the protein CASSGRGRGRHEQYF.